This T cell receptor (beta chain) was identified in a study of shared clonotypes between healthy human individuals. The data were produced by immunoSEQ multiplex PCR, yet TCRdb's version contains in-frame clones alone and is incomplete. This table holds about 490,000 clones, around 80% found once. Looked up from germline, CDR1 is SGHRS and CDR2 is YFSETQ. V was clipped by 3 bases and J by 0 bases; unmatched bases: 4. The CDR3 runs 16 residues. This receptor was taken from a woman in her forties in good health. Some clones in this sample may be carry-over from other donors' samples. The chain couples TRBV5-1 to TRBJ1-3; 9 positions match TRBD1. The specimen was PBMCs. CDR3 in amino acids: CASSYLQGASGNTIYF. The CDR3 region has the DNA TGCGCCAGCAGCTACTTACAGGGGGCCTCTGGAAACACCATATATTTT. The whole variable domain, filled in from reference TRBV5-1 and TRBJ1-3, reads KAGVTQTPRYLIKTRGQQVTLSCSPISGHRSVSWYQQTPGQGLQFLFEYFSETQRNKGNFPGRFSGRQFSNSRSEMNVSTLELGDSALYLCASSYLQGASGNTIYFGEGSWLTVV.